Each of the 14 T cell receptor beta chains below was sequenced from the same sample in a study of T cell repertoires in cytomegalovirus infection. TCRdb passed the reads through MiXCR, listing each CDR3 protein once. Here the sample spans 250,000 to 300,000 distinct CDR3 sequences, more than 20% being singletons. Sequencing used PBMCs. These TCRs come from a human donor in good health (CMV status not recorded). Some clones in this sample may be carry-over from other donors' samples.

The rearrangement joins TRBV28 to TRBJ1-5; D is possibly TRBD1 (6 bases). CDR1 and CDR2 (germline): MDHEN, SYDVKM. V was cut by 5 bases and J by 5 bases, with 16 bases left in between. The CDR3 covers 15 residues. The CDR3 loop is CASSRGEQGYQPQHF. The CDR3 DNA follows: TGTGCCAGCAGTCGCGGTGAGCAGGGGTATCAGCCCCAGCATTTT.

The chain couples TRBV6-2 or TRBV6-3 to TRBJ1-1; D ambiguous. Per germline, CDR1 MNHEY and CDR2 SVGEGT. V was trimmed by 4 bases and J by 3 bases, leaving 6 bases between them. CDR3 length: 12 amino acids. The CDR3 protein is CASSSPHTEAFF. The CDR3 DNA follows: TGTGCCAGCAGTTCCCCCCACACTGAAGCTTTCTTT.

This sequence joins TRBV2 and TRBJ2-1; D possibly uses TRBD1 or TRBD2 (5 bases each). CDR1 and CDR2 (germline): SNHLY, FYNNEI. V dropped 4 bases and J dropped 2 bases, with 12 bases sitting between them. The length of the CDR3 is 15 residues. The CDR3, as DNA: TGTGCCAGCAGTGCGGGACGGGGAGCCTACAATGAGCAGTTCTTC. Its protein is CASSAGRGAYNEQFF.

J is TRBJ2-3 and V is TRBV5-5; 8 nucleotides line up with TRBD1. The CDR3 is 17 amino acids. V gave up 2 bases and J gave up 1 base; unmatched junction bases: 9. Germline V gene data show CDR1 as SGHKS and CDR2 as YYEKEE (reference sequence). Here the CDR3 DNA reads TGTGCCAGCAGCTTAATTACGGGACAGGCCCGCACAGATACGCAGTATTTT. Protein: CASSLITGQARTDTQYF.

This rearrangement joins TRBV7-2 to TRBJ2-2; D is ambiguous. This CDR3 has 15 amino acids. Germline V gene data show CDR1 as SGHTA and CDR2 as FQGNSA. The ends were cut back, 5 bases at V and 2 bases at J, with 12 bases in the middle. The CDR3 is CASSKTAQNTGELFF. CDR3 bases: TGTGCCAGCAGCAAGACGGCGCAAAACACCGGGGAGCTGTTTTTT.

This clonotype was picked up a small number of times. The chain joins TRBV28 to TRBJ2-2; TRBD1 matches at 7 bases. CDR1 and CDR2 (germline): MDHEN, SYDVKM. V shed 7 bases and J 5 bases; nucleotides not matched to a gene: 7. The CDR3 extends over 14 amino acids. CDR3 DNA sequence: TGTGCCAGCACAACGACAGGGCATACCGGGGAGCTGTTTTTT. It translates to CASTTTGHTGELFF.

This chain uses TRBV29-1 with TRBJ2-7; 9 bases match TRBD2. The V segment lost 4 bases and the J segment 0 bases; nucleotides outside the gene matches: 10. CDR3 length: 16 amino acids. Germline values: CDR1 SQVTM, CDR2 ANQGSEA. CDR3: CSVVSSGVDYSYEQYF. CDR3 in DNA: TGCAGCGTTGTATCTAGCGGGGTTGACTACTCCTACGAGCAGTACTTC.

This clonotype was counted a few times. The chain joins TRBV5-1 to TRBJ2-2; unclear D gene. V was trimmed by 6 bases and J by 6 bases, leaving 9 bases between them. This CDR3 contains 12 residues. Germline V lookup: CDR1 SGHRS, CDR2 YFSETQ. This CDR3 is CASIGRSGELFF. CDR3 in DNA: TGCGCCAGCATCGGACGGTCCGGGGAGCTGTTTTTT.

Only a few counts were recorded for this clonotype. The rearrangement links TRBV29-1 to TRBJ2-5; TRBD2 might be the D (6 bases). Germline values: CDR1 SQVTM, CDR2 ANQGSEA. Trimming left V 8 bases short and J 3 bases short, with 19 bases between. The CDR3 is 14 residues long. The CDR3 nucleotides are TGCAGCACTCGACGAGGGACTGCCGAAGAGACCCAGTACTTC. Its protein product is CSTRRGTAEETQYF.

This clonotype occurred a few times. The chain uses TRBV10-2 and TRBJ2-7; 7 nucleotides align to TRBD1. V was clipped by 6 bases and J by 0 bases; unmatched bases: 8. This CDR3 has 15 residues. CDR1 is WSHSY, CDR2 SAAADI, per germline. CDR3 in DNA: TGCGCCAGCAGGGATACCGGGACAGTCTCCTACGAGCAGTACGTC. It translates to CASRDTGTVSYEQYV.

Remarks on this clonotype: A much larger clonotype is one base distant, so this may be a read error. Here the CDR3 omits its conserved ending phenylalanine or tryptophan, so a read error is the likely source. The rearrangement uses TRBV7-6 and TRBJ1-5; maybe TRBD1 (6 bases). Trimming pared 1 base from V and 2 bases from J, leaving 9 bases between. The CDR3 totals 15 residues. CDR1 is SGHVS and CDR2 is FNYEAQ in the germline V gene. DNA for the CDR3: TGTGCCAGCAGCTTAGTGGCAGGGGGCAATCAGCCCCAGCATCTT. Protein product: CASSLVAGGNQPQHL.

In its sample, this clonotype was seen once. The chain is built from TRBV4-3 and TRBJ1-1; no reliable D call. The V and J ends lost 1 base and 1 base respectively, with 7 bases between them. Germline values: CDR1 LGHNA, CDR2 YSLEER. The CDR3 is made up of 14 amino acids. The CDR3 coding sequence is TGCGCCAGCAGCCAAGGGTTTGGGAACACTGAAGCTTTCTTT. It is translated as CASSQGFGNTEAFF.

This clonotype has only a few counts. This chain uses TRBV12-3 or TRBV12-4 with TRBJ2-2; 11 bases align to TRBD1. The CDR3 length is 15 residues. After removal of 7 bases from V and 5 bases from J, the junction contained 6 bases not matched to a gene. DNA of the CDR3: TGTGCCAGCACCCCGGGACAGGGGGGGACCGGGGAGCTGTTTTTT. It is translated as CASTPGQGGTGELFF.

In this sample, this clonotype turned up a few times. DNA for the CDR3: TGCGCCAGCAGCTTGGCCGGGTTGGACCGGCGAAACTATGGCTACACCTTC. This encodes CASSLAGLDRRNYGYTF. V and J are TRBV5-1 and TRBJ1-2, with unresolved D. Per the germline V gene, CDR1 is SGHRS and CDR2 is YFSETQ. Trimming pared 0 bases from V and 2 bases from J, leaving 17 bases between. The CDR3 is made up of 17 amino acids.